Each of the 2 T cell receptor beta chains below was sequenced from the same sample in a study of neurological immune-mediated disorders. MiXCR, run by TCRdb on the 5' RACE reads, gives a single entry per CDR3 protein. The data show 55,000 to 70,000 distinct CDR3 sequences, around 10% seen once. Time point described: longitudinal time-point 1 (baseline). The sequenced material came from PBMCs. The source of these receptors is a male donor with HTLV-1-associated myelopathy (HAM/TSP).

Ten or more counts support this clonotype. This sequence joins TRBV15 and TRBJ2-3; the D call may be TRBD1 or TRBD2 (5 bases each). Per germline, CDR1 LNHNV and CDR2 YYDKDF (reference sequence). V lost 0 bases and J 4 bases, leaving 8 bases between the germline ends. This CDR3 comprises 14 residues. Here the CDR3 reads CATSRDEGPDTQYF. As DNA, the CDR3 is TGTGCCACCAGCAGAGATGAGGGGCCAGATACGCAGTATTTT.

This clonotype was detected only a few times. The V call is TRBV19, the J call TRBJ2-3; possible D gene TRBD2, 6 bases. V was shortened by 3 bases and J by 3 bases, with 13 bases between the two germline ends. From germline, CDR1 is LNHDA and CDR2 SQIVND (reference sequence). The CDR3 totals 15 residues. Here the CDR3 reads CASSIQGGGTDTQYF. The DNA for the CDR3 is TGTGCCAGTAGTATTCAGGGAGGAGGTACAGATACGCAGTATTTT.